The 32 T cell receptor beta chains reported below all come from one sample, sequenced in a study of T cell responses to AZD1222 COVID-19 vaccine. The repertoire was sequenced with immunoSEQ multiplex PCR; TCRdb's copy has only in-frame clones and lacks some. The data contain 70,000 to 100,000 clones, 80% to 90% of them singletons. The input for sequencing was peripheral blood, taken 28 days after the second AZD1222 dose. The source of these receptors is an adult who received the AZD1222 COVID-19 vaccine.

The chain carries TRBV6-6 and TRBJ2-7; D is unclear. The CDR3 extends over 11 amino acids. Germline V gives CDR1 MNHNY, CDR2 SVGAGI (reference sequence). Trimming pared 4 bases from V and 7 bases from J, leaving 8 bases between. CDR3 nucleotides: TGTGCCAGCAGTTCCCTAGTAGAGCAGTACTTC. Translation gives CASSSLVEQYF.

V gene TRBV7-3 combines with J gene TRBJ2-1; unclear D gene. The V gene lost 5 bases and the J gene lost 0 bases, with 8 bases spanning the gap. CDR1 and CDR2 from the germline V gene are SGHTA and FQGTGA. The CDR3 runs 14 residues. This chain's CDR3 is CASSPDHSYNEQFF. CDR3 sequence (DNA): TGTGCCAGCAGCCCAGACCACTCCTACAATGAGCAGTTCTTC. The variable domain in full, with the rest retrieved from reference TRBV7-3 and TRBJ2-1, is GAGVSQTPSNKVTEKGKYVELRCDPISGHTALYWYRQSLGQGPEFLIYFQGTGAADDSGLPNDRFFAVRPEGSVSTLKIQRTERGDSAVYLCASSPDHSYNEQFFGPGTRLTVL.

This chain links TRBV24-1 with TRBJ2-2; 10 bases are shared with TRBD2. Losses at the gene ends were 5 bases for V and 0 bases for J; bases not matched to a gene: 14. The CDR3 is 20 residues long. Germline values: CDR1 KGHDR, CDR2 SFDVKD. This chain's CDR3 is CATSGIWSGRGEANTGELFF. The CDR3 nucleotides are TGTGCCACCAGTGGTATTTGGAGCGGGAGGGGAGAAGCGAACACCGGGGAGCTGTTTTTT.

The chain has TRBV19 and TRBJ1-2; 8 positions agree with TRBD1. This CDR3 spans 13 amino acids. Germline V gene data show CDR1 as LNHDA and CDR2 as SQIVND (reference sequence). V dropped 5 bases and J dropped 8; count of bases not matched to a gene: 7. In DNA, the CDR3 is TGTGCCAGTAGTCAGGACAGGGCAGTAGGCTACACCTTC. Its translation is CASSQDRAVGYTF.

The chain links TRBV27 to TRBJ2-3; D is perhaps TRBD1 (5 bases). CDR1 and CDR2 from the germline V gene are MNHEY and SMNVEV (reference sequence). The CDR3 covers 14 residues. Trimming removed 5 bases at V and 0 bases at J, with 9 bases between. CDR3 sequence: CASSRQTSTDTQYF. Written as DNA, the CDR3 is TGTGCCAGCAGTAGACAGACTAGCACAGATACGCAGTATTTT.

The CDR3 nucleotides read TGTGCCAGCAGTAAATCCGCGCCCTCGGCAACCCAGTACTTC. Encoded protein: CASSKSAPSATQYF. V and J are TRBV6-2 or TRBV6-3 and TRBJ2-5; D not resolved. This CDR3 comprises 14 residues. Looked up from germline, CDR1 is MNHEY and CDR2 is SVGEGT. V was shortened by 5 bases and J by 8 bases, with 18 bases between the two germline ends.

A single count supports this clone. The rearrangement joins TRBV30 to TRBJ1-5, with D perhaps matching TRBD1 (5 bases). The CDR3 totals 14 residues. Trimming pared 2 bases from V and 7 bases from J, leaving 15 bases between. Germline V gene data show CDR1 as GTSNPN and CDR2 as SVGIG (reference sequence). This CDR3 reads CAWSIRVQGQPQHF. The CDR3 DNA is TGTGCCTGGAGTATCAGGGTCCAGGGCCAGCCCCAGCATTTT.

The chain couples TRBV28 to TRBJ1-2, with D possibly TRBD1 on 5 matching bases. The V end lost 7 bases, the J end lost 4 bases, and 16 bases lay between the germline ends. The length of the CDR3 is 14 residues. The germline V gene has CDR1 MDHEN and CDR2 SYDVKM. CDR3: CASTLGGVFYGYTF. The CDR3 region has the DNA TGTGCCAGCACCCTGGGAGGGGTTTTCTATGGCTACACCTTC.

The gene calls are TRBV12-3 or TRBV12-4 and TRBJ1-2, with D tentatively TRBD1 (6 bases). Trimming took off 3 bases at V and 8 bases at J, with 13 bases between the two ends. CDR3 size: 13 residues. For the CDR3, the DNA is TGTGCCAGCAGTTTCCAAGGGGGAAAAGGCTACACCTTC. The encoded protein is CASSFQGGKGYTF.

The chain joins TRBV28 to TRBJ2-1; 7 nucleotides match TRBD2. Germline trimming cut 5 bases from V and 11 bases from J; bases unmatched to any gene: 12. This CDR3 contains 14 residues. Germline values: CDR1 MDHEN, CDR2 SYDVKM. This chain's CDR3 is CASSLTWGGAKQFF. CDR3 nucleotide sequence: TGTGCCAGCAGTCTAACCTGGGGGGGAGCGAAGCAGTTCTTC.

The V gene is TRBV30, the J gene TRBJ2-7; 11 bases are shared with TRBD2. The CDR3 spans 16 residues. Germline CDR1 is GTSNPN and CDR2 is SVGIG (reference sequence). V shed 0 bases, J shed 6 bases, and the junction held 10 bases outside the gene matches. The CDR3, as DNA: TGTGCCTGGAGTGTACTAGCGGGGGCGGTTCCGAGCGAGCAGTACTTC. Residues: CAWSVLAGAVPSEQYF.

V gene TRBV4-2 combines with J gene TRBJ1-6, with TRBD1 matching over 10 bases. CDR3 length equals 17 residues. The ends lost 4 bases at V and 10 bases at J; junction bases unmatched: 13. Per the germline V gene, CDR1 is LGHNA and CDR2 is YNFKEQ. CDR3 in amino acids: CASSLEPGQGSGSPLHF. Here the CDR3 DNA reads TGTGCCAGCAGCCTTGAACCGGGACAGGGGTCAGGATCACCCCTCCACTTT.

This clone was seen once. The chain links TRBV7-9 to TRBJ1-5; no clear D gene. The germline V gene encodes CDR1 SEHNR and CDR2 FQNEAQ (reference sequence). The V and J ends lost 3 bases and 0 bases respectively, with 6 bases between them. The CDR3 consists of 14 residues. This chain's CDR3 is CASSLSISNQPQHF. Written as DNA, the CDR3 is TGTGCCAGCAGCTTGAGCATTAGCAATCAGCCCCAGCATTTT.

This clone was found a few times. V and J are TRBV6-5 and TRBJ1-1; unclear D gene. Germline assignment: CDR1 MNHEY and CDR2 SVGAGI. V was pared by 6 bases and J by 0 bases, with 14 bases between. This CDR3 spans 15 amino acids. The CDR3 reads CASRPASGMNTEAFF. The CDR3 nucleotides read TGTGCCAGCAGACCCGCGTCCGGTATGAACACTGAAGCTTTCTTT.

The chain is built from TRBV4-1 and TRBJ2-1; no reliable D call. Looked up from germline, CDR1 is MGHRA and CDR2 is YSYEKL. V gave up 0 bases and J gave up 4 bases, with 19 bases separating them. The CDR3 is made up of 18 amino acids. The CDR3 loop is CASSQDLPAAGRYNEQFF. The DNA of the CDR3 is TGCGCCAGCAGCCAAGATCTCCCCGCGGCAGGACGATACAATGAGCAGTTCTTC.

The CDR3 nucleotides read TGTGCCACCAGTGATGCGGGACGGGGGACCGGGGAGCTGTTTTTT. Encoded protein: CATSDAGRGTGELFF. The genes are TRBV24-1 and TRBJ2-2; the D gene is possibly TRBD2 (6 bases). The CDR3 has 15 amino acids. Germline V gene data show CDR1 as KGHDR and CDR2 as SFDVKD. Trimming took 3 bases from V and 5 from J, leaving 12 bases between them.

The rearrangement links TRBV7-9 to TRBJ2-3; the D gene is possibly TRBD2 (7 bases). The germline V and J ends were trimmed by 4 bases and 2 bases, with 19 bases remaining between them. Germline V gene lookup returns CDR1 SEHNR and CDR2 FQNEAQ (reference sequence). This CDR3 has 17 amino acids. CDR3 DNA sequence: TGTGCCAGCAGCTCCCGGGGGCTAGCGGAAAACACAGATACGCAGTATTTT. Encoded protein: CASSSRGLAENTDTQYF.

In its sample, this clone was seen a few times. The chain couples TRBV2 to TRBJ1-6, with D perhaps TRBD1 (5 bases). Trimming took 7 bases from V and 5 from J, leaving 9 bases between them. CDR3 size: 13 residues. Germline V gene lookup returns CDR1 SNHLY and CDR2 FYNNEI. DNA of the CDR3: TGTGCCAGCATCGGACACCATAATTCACCCCTCCACTTT. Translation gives CASIGHHNSPLHF.

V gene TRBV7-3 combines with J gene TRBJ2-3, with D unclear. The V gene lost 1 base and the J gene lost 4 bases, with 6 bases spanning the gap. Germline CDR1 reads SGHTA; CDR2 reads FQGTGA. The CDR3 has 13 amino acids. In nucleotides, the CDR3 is TGTGCCAGCAGCTTAATGGTCCCAGATACGCAGTATTTT. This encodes CASSLMVPDTQYF.

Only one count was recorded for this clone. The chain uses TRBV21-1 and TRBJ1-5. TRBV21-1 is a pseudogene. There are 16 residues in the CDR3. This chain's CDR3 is CASSKARGPRGQPQHF. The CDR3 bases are TGTGCCAGCAGCAAAGCGCGCGGGCCTCGGGGGCAGCCCCAGCATTTT.

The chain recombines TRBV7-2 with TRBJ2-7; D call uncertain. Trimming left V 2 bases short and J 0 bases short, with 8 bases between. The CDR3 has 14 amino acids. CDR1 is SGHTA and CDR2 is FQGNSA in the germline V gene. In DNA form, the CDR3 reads TGTGCCAGCAGCTTATCGGTGCTCTCCTACGAGCAGTACTTC. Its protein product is CASSLSVLSYEQYF.

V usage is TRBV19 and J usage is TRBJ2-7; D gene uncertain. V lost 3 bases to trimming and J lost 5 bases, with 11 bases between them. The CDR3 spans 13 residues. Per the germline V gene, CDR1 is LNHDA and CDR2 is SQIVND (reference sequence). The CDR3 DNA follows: TGTGCCAGTAGTATGACCGCTCCCGACGAGCAGTACTTC. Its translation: CASSMTAPDEQYF.

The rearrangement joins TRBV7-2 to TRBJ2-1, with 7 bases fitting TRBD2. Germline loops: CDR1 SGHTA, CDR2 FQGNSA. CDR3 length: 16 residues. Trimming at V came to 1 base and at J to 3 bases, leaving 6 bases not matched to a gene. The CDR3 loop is CASSLDPGGSYNEQFF. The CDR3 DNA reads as TGTGCCAGCAGCTTAGATCCGGGAGGCAGCTACAATGAGCAGTTCTTC.

The CDR3 here is CASSLGALGSQYF. Written as DNA, the CDR3 is TGCGCCAGCAGCTTGGGGGCCCTGGGTTCGCAGTACTTC. This rearrangement joins TRBV5-1 to TRBJ2-7; D not resolved. This CDR3 region has 13 residues. V was clipped by 0 bases and J by 9 bases, with 13 bases between them. In germline, CDR1 is SGHRS, CDR2 YFSETQ.

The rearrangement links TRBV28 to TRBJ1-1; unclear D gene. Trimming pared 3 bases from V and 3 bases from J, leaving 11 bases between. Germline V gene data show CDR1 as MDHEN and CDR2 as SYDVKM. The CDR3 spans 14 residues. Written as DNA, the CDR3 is TGTGCCAGCAGTTTTCGACCGTCGGACACTGAAGCTTTCTTT. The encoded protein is CASSFRPSDTEAFF. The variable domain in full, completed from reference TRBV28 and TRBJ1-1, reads DVKVTQSSRYLVKRTGEKVFLECVQDMDHENMFWYRQDPGLGLRLIYFSYDVKMKEKGDIPEGYSVSREKKERFSLILESASTNQTSMYLCASSFRPSDTEAFFGQGTRLTVV.

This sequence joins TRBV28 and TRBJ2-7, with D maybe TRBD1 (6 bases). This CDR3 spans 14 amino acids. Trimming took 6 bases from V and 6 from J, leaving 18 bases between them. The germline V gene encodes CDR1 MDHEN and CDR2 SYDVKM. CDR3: CASSPKLEGGEQYF. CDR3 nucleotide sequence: TGTGCCAGCAGCCCGAAACTGGAAGGGGGCGAGCAGTACTTC.

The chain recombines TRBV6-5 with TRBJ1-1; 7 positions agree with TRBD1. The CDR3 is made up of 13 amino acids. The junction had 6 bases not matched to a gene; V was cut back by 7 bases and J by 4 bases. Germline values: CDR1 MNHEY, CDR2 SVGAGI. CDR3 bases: TGTGCCAGCATGACGGGACAGAGCACTGAAGCTTTCTTT. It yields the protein CASMTGQSTEAFF.

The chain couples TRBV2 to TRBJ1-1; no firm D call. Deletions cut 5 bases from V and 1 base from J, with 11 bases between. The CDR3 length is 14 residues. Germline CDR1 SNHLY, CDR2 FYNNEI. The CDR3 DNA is TGTGCCAGCAGTCGTCCTCCCGAGAACACTGAAGCTTTCTTT. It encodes CASSRPPENTEAFF.

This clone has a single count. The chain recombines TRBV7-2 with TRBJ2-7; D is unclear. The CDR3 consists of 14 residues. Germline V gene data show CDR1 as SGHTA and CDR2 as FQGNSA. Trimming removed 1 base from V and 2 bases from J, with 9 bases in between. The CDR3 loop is CASSLGHLPYEQYF. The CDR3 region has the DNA TGTGCCAGCAGCTTAGGACACCTACCCTACGAGCAGTACTTC.

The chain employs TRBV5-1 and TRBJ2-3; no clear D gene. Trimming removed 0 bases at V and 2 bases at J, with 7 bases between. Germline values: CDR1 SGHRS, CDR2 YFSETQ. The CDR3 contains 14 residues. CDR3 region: CASSLGADTDTQYF. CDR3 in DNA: TGCGCCAGCAGCTTGGGGGCGGACACAGATACGCAGTATTTT.

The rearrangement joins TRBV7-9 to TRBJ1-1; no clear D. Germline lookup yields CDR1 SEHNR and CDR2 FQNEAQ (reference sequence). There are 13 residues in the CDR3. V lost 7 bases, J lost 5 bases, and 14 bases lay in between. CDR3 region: CASTIGGQTEAFF. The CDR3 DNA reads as TGTGCCAGCACCATTGGCGGGCAAACTGAAGCTTTCTTT.

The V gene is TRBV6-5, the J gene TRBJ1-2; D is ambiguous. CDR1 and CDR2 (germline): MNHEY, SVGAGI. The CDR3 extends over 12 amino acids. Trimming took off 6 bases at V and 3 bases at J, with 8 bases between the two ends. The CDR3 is CASSEGDYGYTF. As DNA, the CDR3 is TGTGCCAGCAGCGAGGGAGACTATGGCTACACCTTC.